This TCR beta chain was identified during a study of OX40 agonist ivuxolimab in advanced cancers. Measured with immunoSEQ multiplex PCR; TCRdb has only the in-frame clones, and not every one. The sample holds tens of thousands of clones, approximately 80% seen once. V was cut by 5 bases and J by 2 bases, with 19 bases left in between. Germline V CDR1 and CDR2: SGHVS, FQNEAQ. The CDR3 length is 16 residues. This clonotype was obtained from an adult with an advanced solid tumor such as melanoma, head and neck, liver or kidney cancer. The chain joins TRBV7-8 to TRBJ2-7; D is undetermined. Here the sequenced sample was CD4+ or CD8+ T cells sorted from blood, taken in a trial of the OX40 agonist ivuxolimab. The CDR3 nucleotides are TGTGCCAGCAGCCCCCCCCCGATAGGAACGGCCTACGAGCAGTACTTC. It specifies CASSPPPIGTAYEQYF.